This T cell receptor beta chain appears in the sequencing data of a study of cytomegalovirus exposure and HLA in healthy donors. Overall study: The Caucasian-associated ancestry cluster held over 80% of a few hundred genotyped donors.

The V end lost 5 bases, the J end lost 0 bases, and 11 bases lay between the germline ends. CDR3 size: 14 residues. CDR1 is ENHRY and CDR2 is SYGVKD in the germline V gene. Both 60 Vbeta primers and 13 Jbeta primers went into the PCR. TCRdb's copy holds only in-frame clones and misses some; the assay was immunoSEQ multiplex PCR. This sample has 150,000 to 200,000 clones, with 85% found just once. The sequence was collected from a woman between 45 and 60 years old in good health and CMV-seronegative. The rearrangement links TRBV10-3 to TRBJ2-7; no definite D call. Sequencing was performed on PBMCs. The CDR3 spells CAISSSPDSYEQYF. The CDR3 region has the DNA TGTGCCATCAGTTCTAGTCCCGACTCCTACGAGCAGTACTTC.